This T cell receptor beta chain appears in the sequencing data of a study of PD-1 blockade in classical Hodgkin lymphoma. TCRdb's copy holds only in-frame clones and misses some; the assay was immunoSEQ multiplex PCR. The data show 15,000 to 20,000 clones, with around 86% seen just once and nearly 25% held by the top ten. V was clipped by 1 base and J by 1 base, with 4 bases between them. CDR1 is SGHVS and CDR2 is FQNEAQ in the germline V gene. This CDR3 has 14 amino acids. After autologous stem cell transplantation all patients relapsed, and prior brentuximab vedotin exposure differed between cohorts.

The TCR was taken from a human donor with classical Hodgkin lymphoma. Sample: peripheral blood mononuclear cells (PBMCs), taken at baseline. The V and J genes are TRBV7-8 and TRBJ2-2; D gene uncertain. CDR3 DNA sequence: TGTGCCAGCAGCTTAGGACAGAACACCGGGGAGCTGTTTTTT. Translated: CASSLGQNTGELFF.